These 25 T cell receptor beta chains share one sample of origin, sequenced in a study of cytomegalovirus exposure and HLA in healthy donors. The PCR ran on 60 Vbeta and 13 Jbeta primers. The repertoire was sequenced with immunoSEQ multiplex PCR; TCRdb's copy has only in-frame clones and lacks some. The table records fewer than 150,000 clones, roughly 80% of them present only once. The sequencing sample was made of PBMCs. These receptors all come from a female donor in good health and CMV-seropositive.

The chain employs TRBV30 and TRBJ1-5, with D possibly TRBD1 on 5 matching bases. V was clipped by 1 base and J by 9 bases, with 22 bases between them. Germline V CDR1 and CDR2: GTSNPN, SVGIG (reference sequence). The CDR3 covers 16 residues. The CDR3 bases are TGTGCCTGGAGTGCAAGTGAAAGGGGAACGGTTCCGCCCCAGCATTTT. It yields the protein CAWSASERGTVPPQHF.

The chain is built from TRBV12-5 and TRBJ2-2, with 7 bases identical to TRBD2. V lost 5 bases, J lost 0 bases, and 6 bases stayed unmatched. The CDR3 length is 16 residues. CDR1 and CDR2 (germline): LGHNT, FRNRAP. The CDR3 DNA sequence: TGTGCTAGTGGTCCTTTCGCGGGGGCGAACACCGGGGAGCTGTTTTTT. Protein product: CASGPFAGANTGELFF.

The chain links TRBV7-6 to TRBJ2-3, with 8 nucleotides matching TRBD2. CDR1 is SGHVS and CDR2 is FNYEAQ in the germline V gene. V shed 4 bases and J 4 bases; nucleotides not matched to a gene: 4. The CDR3 has 14 residues. This CDR3 is CASSSGGASDTQYF. The CDR3 DNA reads as TGTGCCAGCAGCTCGGGAGGGGCGTCAGATACGCAGTATTTT.

This sequence joins TRBV9 and TRBJ2-1; D is unclear. Germline loops: CDR1 SGDLS, CDR2 YYNGEE. This CDR3 is 14 amino acids long. V was clipped by 4 bases and J by 3 bases, with 11 bases between them. The CDR3 nucleotides are TGTGCCAGCAGCCCGAGAATCAACTACAATGAGCAGTTCTTC. It translates to CASSPRINYNEQFF.

This chain links TRBV7-8 with TRBJ1-2, with D unresolved. The germline V and J ends were trimmed by 2 bases and 0 bases, with 10 bases remaining between them. Germline CDR1 reads SGHVS; CDR2 reads FQNEAQ. The CDR3 runs to 15 residues. The CDR3 region is CASSLFGIANYGYTF. The CDR3 DNA reads TGTGCCAGCAGCTTATTCGGGATAGCTAACTATGGCTACACCTTC. The whole variable domain, remainder taken from reference TRBV7-8 and TRBJ1-2, is GAGVSQSPRYKVAKRGQDVALRCDPISGHVSLFWYQQALGQGPEFLTYFQNEAQLDKSGLPSDRFFAERPEGSVSTLKIQRTQQEDSAVYLCASSLFGIANYGYTFGSGTRLTVV.

The rearrangement uses TRBV7-8 and TRBJ2-5; no clear D. This CDR3 region has 14 residues. Per germline, CDR1 SGHVS and CDR2 FQNEAQ. Trimming stripped 0 bases from V and 2 bases from J, with 7 bases between. The CDR3 DNA is TGTGCCAGCAGCTTAGCTACAGTGCAAGAGACCCAGTACTTC. Translated: CASSLATVQETQYF. Combining the CDR3 with reference TRBV7-8 and TRBJ2-5 gives the whole variable domain GAGVSQSPRYKVAKRGQDVALRCDPISGHVSLFWYQQALGQGPEFLTYFQNEAQLDKSGLPSDRFFAERPEGSVSTLKIQRTQQEDSAVYLCASSLATVQETQYFGPGTRLLVL.

The chain has TRBV20-1 and TRBJ1-2; perhaps TRBD1 as D (5 bases). V was cut by 7 bases and J by 4 bases, with 10 bases left in between. The CDR3 totals 11 residues. From germline, CDR1 is DFQATT and CDR2 SNEGSKA (reference sequence). The CDR3 sequence is CSVRARYGYTF. The CDR3 DNA reads TGCAGTGTCAGGGCGCGCTATGGCTACACCTTC.

This clone appeared once. This chain uses TRBV30 with TRBJ1-2; 8 positions match TRBD1. CDR1 and CDR2 (germline): GTSNPN, SVGIG (reference sequence). Trimming cost V 1 base and J 8 bases; bases outside gene matches: 9. This CDR3 contains 14 residues. CDR3 amino acids: CAWSAPDREKGYTF. CDR3 DNA: TGTGCCTGGAGTGCCCCGGACAGGGAAAAAGGCTACACCTTC.

This clone was found once. V usage is TRBV6-5 and J usage is TRBJ1-3; 7 bases line up with TRBD1. J lost 4 bases, V lost 4 bases, and 4 bases had no gene match. The CDR3 covers 14 residues. Germline V gene lookup returns CDR1 MNHEY and CDR2 SVGAGI. CDR3 protein: CASSSGGQGNTIYF. CDR3 nucleotide sequence: TGTGCCAGCAGTTCAGGGGGACAGGGAAACACCATATATTTT.

This clone was counted a few times. The J gene is TRBJ1-2, the V gene TRBV20-1; D remains unclear. The CDR3 extends over 10 amino acids. The ends were cut back, 2 bases at V and 6 bases at J, with 4 bases in the middle. CDR1 and CDR2 from the germline V gene are DFQATT and SNEGSKA (reference sequence). CDR3 sequence: CSARRDGYTF. The CDR3 nucleotides are TGCAGTGCTAGACGAGATGGCTACACCTTC.

The genes are TRBV30 and TRBJ2-4; 9 bases match TRBD2. Germline CDR1 reads GTSNPN; CDR2 reads SVGIG (reference sequence). With V trimmed by 8 bases and J by 7 bases, 0 bases remained unmatched. The CDR3 runs to 10 residues. The DNA for the CDR3 is TGTGCCGCGGGGGGGAACATTCAGTACTTC. Amino acids: CAAGGNIQYF. The full variable domain, its missing parts supplied by reference TRBV30 and TRBJ2-4, is SQTIHQWPATLVQPVGSPLSLECTVEGTSNPNLYWYRQAAGRGLQLLFYSVGIGQISSEVPQNLSASRPQDRQFILSSKKLLLSDSGFYLCAAGGNIQYFGAGTRLSVL.

The CDR3 DNA reads TGTGCCAGCAGTTTCGGGGGGCTCGATGAAGCTTTCTTT. Translating gives CASSFGGLDEAFF. The chain employs TRBV28 and TRBJ1-1, with D possibly TRBD1 on 6 matching bases. This CDR3 is 13 amino acids long. Trimming cost V 3 bases and J 7 bases, with 12 bases left between them. Looked up from germline, CDR1 is MDHEN and CDR2 is SYDVKM.

The CDR3 bases are TGTGCCAGCAGTAGCCAGGGCAGATACAATGAGCAGTTCTTC. It is translated as CASSSQGRYNEQFF. The V gene is TRBV7-9, the J gene TRBJ2-1, with D possibly TRBD1 on 5 matching bases. The CDR3 covers 14 residues. Germline V CDR1 and CDR2: SEHNR, FQNEAQ (reference sequence). Trimming stripped 6 bases from V and 4 bases from J, with 13 bases between.

Points on this clone: Relative to the germline gene, one junction end is altered; a read error may explain this. The chain recombines TRBV30 with TRBJ1-4, with D maybe TRBD1 (6 bases). Germline V CDR1 and CDR2: GTSNPN, SVGIG (reference sequence). The CDR3 runs to 12 residues. The CDR3 loop is CAWSVQGEELFF. CDR3 bases: TGTGCCTGGAGTGTACAGGGTGAAGAACTGTTTTTT.

The rearrangement uses TRBV2 and TRBJ1-4; 8 bases match TRBD1. The CDR3 has 13 amino acids. V gave up 10 bases and J gave up 8 bases; unmatched junction bases: 9. Germline CDR1 SNHLY, CDR2 FYNNEI. The CDR3 DNA reads TGTGCCACCCTTCAGGGGGCTCGAGAAAAACTGTTTTTT. It codes for CATLQGAREKLFF.

V usage is TRBV13 and J usage is TRBJ1-2, with 8 bases lining up with TRBD1. Germline values: CDR1 PRHDT, CDR2 FYEKMQ (reference sequence). This CDR3 spans 14 amino acids. The trim removed 3 bases at V and 2 bases at J, leaving 2 bases unmatched. As DNA, the CDR3 is TGTGCCAGCAGCTTGAGGGACAGGAACTATGGCTACACCTTC. Translated: CASSLRDRNYGYTF.

The V gene is TRBV9, the J gene TRBJ1-4, with 11 bases identical to TRBD1. The CDR3 is 13 amino acids. V shed 4 bases and J 11 bases; nucleotides not matched to a gene: 4. Germline CDR1 and CDR2: SGDLS and YYNGEE. This CDR3 reads CASSPRTGGKLFF. CDR3 in DNA: TGTGCCAGCAGCCCTAGGACAGGGGGCAAACTGTTTTTT.

The V and J genes are TRBV6-1 and TRBJ1-6; no clear D gene. The CDR3 is 14 residues long. Trimming removed 3 bases from V and 9 bases from J, with 12 bases in between. The germline gives CDR1 MNHNS, CDR2 SASEGT. CDR3 nucleotides: TGTGCCAGCAGTGACTCAGGCCCGCGTTCACCCCTCCACTTT. Translating it yields CASSDSGPRSPLHF.

V gene TRBV27 combines with J gene TRBJ2-7; 10 bases match TRBD2. Germline lookup yields CDR1 MNHEY and CDR2 SMNVEV (reference sequence). The trim removed 5 bases at V and 3 bases at J, leaving 4 bases unmatched. The CDR3 is made up of 14 amino acids. The CDR3 DNA follows: TGTGCCAGCAGTCGTAGCGGGGGGCTCTACGAGCAGTACTTC. Residues: CASSRSGGLYEQYF.

The chain carries TRBV5-5 and TRBJ2-1; perhaps TRBD1 as D (6 bases). Germline assignment: CDR1 SGHKS and CDR2 YYEKEE (reference sequence). The germline V and J ends were trimmed by 0 bases and 2 bases, with 9 bases remaining between them. The CDR3 length is 15 residues. CDR3 region: CASSLEQGPYNEQFF. The CDR3 nucleotides read TGTGCCAGCAGCTTGGAACAGGGCCCCTACAATGAGCAGTTCTTC.

The rearrangement links TRBV5-1 to TRBJ2-3; D not resolved. CDR1 and CDR2 (germline): SGHRS, YFSETQ. The V end was cut by 6 bases, the J end by 1 base, with 15 bases between. This CDR3 spans 15 amino acids. The CDR3 sequence: CASKATGYGTDTQYF. The CDR3, as DNA: TGCGCCAGCAAGGCGACCGGGTACGGCACAGATACGCAGTATTTT.

This chain uses TRBV7-9 with TRBJ2-3, with TRBD2 matching 8 bases. CDR3 size: 15 residues. Germline lookup yields CDR1 SEHNR and CDR2 FQNEAQ (reference sequence). V lost 2 bases to trimming and J lost 3 bases; unmatched junction nucleotides: 4. Written as DNA, the CDR3 is TGTGCCAGCAGCTTACCTGCGGGGGGTACAGATACGCAGTATTTT. This translates into CASSLPAGGTDTQYF.

Details on this clone: Other nucleotide sequences from this sample produce the same CDR3. The chain has TRBV6-5 and TRBJ2-7; TRBD2 matches 9 bases. The CDR3 is 12 amino acids. Germline V gene data show CDR1 as MNHEY and CDR2 as SVGAGI. Trimming at V came to 10 bases and at J to 3 bases, leaving 4 bases not matched to a gene. CDR3 in amino acids: CATQRGDYEQYF. The CDR3 nucleotides read TGTGCCACACAGCGGGGGGACTACGAGCAGTACTTC.

This clone was seen more than once but under ten times. The rearrangement links TRBV29-1 to TRBJ1-5, with a weak D call TRBD1 (6 bases). V gave up 7 bases and J gave up 4 bases, with 14 bases separating them. Germline V gives CDR1 SQVTM, CDR2 ANQGSEA. The CDR3 sequence is 13 residues long. This CDR3 is CSAVWGPNQPQHF. The DNA of the CDR3 is TGCAGCGCGGTTTGGGGGCCTAATCAGCCCCAGCATTTT.

The chain uses TRBV7-8 and TRBJ2-7; perhaps TRBD1 as D (6 bases). Trimming pared 5 bases from V and 3 bases from J, leaving 14 bases between. Germline V CDR1 and CDR2: SGHVS, FQNEAQ. The CDR3 has 14 residues. Here the CDR3 DNA reads TGTGCCAGCAGCCCCGGCAGGGGCGGCTACGAGCAGTACTTC. Translating gives CASSPGRGGYEQYF.